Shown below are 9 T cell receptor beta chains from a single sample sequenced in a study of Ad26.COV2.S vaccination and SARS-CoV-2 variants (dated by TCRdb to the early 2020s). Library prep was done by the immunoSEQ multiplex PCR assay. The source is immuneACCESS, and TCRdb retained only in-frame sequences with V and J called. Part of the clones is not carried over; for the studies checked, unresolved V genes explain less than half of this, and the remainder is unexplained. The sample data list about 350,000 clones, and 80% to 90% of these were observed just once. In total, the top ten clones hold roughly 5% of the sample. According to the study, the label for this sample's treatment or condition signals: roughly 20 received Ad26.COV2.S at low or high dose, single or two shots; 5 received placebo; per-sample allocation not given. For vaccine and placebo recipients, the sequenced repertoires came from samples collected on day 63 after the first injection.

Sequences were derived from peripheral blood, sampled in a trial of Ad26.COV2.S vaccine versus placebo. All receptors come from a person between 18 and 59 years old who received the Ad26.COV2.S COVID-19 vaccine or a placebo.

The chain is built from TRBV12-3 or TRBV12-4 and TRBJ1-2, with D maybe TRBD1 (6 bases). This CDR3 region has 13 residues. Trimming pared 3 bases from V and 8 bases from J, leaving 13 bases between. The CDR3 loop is CASSFLQGTGYTF. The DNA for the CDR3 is TGTGCCAGCAGTTTTTTACAGGGAACCGGCTACACCTTC.

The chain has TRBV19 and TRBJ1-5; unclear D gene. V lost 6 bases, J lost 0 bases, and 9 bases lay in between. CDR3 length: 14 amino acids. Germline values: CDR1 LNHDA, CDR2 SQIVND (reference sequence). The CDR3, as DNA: TGTGCCAGTAGCGGCCCTTATAGCAATCAGCCCCAGCATTTT. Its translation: CASSGPYSNQPQHF. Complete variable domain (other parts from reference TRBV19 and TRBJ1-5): DGGITQSPKYLFRKEGQNVTLSCEQNLNHDAMYWYRQDPGQGLRLIYYSQIVNDFQKGDIAEGYSVSREKKESFPLTVTSAQKNPTAFYLCASSGPYSNQPQHFGDGTRLSIL.

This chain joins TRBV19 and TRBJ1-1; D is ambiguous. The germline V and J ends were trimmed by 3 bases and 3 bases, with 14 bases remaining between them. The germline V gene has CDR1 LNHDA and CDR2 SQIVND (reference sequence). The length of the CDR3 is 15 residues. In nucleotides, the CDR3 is TGTGCCAGTAGTATCAGCGAGGACGGGTACACTGAAGCTTTCTTT. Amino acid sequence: CASSISEDGYTEAFF.

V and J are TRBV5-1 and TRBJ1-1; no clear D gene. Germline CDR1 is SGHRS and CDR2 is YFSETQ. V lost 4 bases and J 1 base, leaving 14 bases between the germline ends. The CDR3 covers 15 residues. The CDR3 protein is CASSTGGWGNTEAFF. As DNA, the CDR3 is TGCGCCAGCAGCACGGGAGGGTGGGGGAACACTGAAGCTTTCTTT.

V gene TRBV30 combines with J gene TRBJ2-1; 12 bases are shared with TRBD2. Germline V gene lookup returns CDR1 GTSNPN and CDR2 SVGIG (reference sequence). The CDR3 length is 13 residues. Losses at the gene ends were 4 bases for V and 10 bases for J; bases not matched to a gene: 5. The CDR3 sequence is CAWKLAGGGEQFF. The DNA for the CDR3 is TGTGCCTGGAAACTAGCGGGAGGCGGGGAGCAGTTCTTC.

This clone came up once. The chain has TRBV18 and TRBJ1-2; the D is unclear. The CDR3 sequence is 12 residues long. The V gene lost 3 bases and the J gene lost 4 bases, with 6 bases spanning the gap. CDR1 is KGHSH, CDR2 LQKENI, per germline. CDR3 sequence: CASSPETYGYTF. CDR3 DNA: TGTGCCAGCTCACCGGAGACCTATGGCTACACCTTC.

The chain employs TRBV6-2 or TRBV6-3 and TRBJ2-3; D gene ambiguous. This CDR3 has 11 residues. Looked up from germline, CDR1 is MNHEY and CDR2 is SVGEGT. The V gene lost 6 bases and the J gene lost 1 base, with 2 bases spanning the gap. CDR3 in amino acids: CASSRTDTQYF. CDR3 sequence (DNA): TGTGCCAGCAGCCGCACAGATACGCAGTATTTT.

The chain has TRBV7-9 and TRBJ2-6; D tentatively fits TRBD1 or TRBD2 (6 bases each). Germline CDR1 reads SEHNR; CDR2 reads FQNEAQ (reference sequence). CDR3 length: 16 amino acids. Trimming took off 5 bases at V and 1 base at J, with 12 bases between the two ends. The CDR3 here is CASSPRGRSGANVLTF. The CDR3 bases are TGTGCCAGCAGCCCTCGGGGGCGTTCTGGGGCCAACGTCCTGACTTTC.

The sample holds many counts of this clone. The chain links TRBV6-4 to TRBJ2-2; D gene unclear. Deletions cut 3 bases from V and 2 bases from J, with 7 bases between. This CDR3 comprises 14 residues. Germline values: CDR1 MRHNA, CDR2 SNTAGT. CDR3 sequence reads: CASSEGSNTGELFF. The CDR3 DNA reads TGTGCCAGCAGTGAAGGTAGCAACACCGGGGAGCTGTTTTTT.